This T cell receptor beta chain is drawn from a study of T-cell memory formation after mild COVID-19. Study-level findings and limits: What remained unconfirmed was the SARS-CoV-2 specificity of second-wave clones peaking on day 37. While clones contracting from day 15 to 85 were balanced between CD4 and CD8, later expanders leaned CD4+. Clones that contracted clustered mainly in CM and EM if CD4+ and in EMRA if CD8+.

This clonotype showed up just a few times. Its antigen is unidentified. A read error may produce the germline difference seen at one junction end. The CDR3 sequence is 15 residues long. Germline CDR1 SSHAT, CDR2 FNYEAQ (reference sequence). TCRalpha and TCRbeta libraries used 5'RACE with constant-segment primers and UMIs. TCRdb reprocessed the 5' RACE reads with MiXCR, giving one entry per CDR3 protein. This repertoire shows about 110,000 distinct CDR3 sequences, over 15% found once; its top ten account for around 28%. The chain employs TRBV7-7 and TRBJ2-3; the D gene is possibly TRBD2 (6 bases). The receptor's source is an adult woman who had mild COVID-19 (a few samples of this study predate the infection). Cell type and time point are not known. Sequences were obtained from PBMCs or a T cell subset sorted from them (not recorded which). CDR3 in amino acids: CASSLAVLRVRGQYF. The CDR3 nucleotides read TGTGCTAGCAGCTTAGCGGTATTGCGGGTACGGGGGCAGTATTTT.